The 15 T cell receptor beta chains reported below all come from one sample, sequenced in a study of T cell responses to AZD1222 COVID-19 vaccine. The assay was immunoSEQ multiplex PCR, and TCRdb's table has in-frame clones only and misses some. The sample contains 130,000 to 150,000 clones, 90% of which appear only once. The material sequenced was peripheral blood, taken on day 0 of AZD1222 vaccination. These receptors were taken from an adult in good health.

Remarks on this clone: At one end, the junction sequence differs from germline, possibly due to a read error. The CDR3 sequence is CASSVASQMNTEASF. The CDR3 DNA reads as TGTGCCAGCAGCGTAGCGTCACAGATGAACACTGAAGCTTCCTTT. The chain combines TRBV9 with TRBJ1-1, with D hard to call. The CDR3 spans 15 residues. Germline V gene data show CDR1 as SGDLS and CDR2 as YYNGEE.

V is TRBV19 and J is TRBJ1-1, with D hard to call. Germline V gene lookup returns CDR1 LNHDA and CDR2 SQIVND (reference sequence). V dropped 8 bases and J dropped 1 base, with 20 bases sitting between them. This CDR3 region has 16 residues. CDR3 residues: CASGIKRHLPNTEAFF. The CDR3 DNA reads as TGTGCCAGTGGAATAAAGCGACACCTTCCGAACACTGAAGCTTTCTTT.

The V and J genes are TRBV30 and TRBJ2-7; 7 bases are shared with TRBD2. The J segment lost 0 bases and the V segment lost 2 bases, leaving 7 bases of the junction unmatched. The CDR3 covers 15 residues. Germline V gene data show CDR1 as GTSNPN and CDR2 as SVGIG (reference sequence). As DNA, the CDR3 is TGTGCCTGGAGTTCGGGGACTATCGCCTCCTACGAGCAGTACTTC. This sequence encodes CAWSSGTIASYEQYF.

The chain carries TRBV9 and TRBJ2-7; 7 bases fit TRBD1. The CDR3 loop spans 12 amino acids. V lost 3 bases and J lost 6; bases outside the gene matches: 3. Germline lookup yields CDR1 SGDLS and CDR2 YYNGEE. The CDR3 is CASSGPGGEQYF. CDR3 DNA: TGTGCCAGCAGCGGCCCAGGGGGCGAGCAGTACTTC.

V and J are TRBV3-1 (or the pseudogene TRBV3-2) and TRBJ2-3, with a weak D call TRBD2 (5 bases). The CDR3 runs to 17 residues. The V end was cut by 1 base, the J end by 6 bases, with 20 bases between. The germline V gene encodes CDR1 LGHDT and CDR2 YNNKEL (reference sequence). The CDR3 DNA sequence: TGTGCCAGCAGCCAAGTCATCGGGATCCTCAGCTCCGATACGCAGTATTTT. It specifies CASSQVIGILSSDTQYF.

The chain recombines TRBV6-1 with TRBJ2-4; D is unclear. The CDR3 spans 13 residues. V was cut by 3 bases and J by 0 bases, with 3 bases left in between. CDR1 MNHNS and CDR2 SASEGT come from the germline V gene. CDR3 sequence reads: CASSEGAKNIQYF. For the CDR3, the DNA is TGTGCCAGCAGTGAGGGAGCCAAAAACATTCAGTACTTC.

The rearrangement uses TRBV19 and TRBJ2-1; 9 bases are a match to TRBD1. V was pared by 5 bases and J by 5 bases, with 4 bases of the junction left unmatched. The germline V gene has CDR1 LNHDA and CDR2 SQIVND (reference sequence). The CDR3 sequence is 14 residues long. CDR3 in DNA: TGTGCCAGTAGTCTCGGGACAGGGCACAATGAGCAGTTCTTC. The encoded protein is CASSLGTGHNEQFF.

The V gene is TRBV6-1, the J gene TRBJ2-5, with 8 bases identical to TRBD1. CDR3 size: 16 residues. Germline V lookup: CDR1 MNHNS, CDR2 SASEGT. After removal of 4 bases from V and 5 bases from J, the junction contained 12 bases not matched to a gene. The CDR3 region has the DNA TGTGCCAGCAGTGGCCGGACAGGGTTGTGGAGGGAGACCCAGTACTTC. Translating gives CASSGRTGLWRETQYF.

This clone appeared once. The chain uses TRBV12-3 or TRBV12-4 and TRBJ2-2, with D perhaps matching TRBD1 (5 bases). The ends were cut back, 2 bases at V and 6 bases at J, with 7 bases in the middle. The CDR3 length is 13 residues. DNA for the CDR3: TGTGCCAGCAGTTTATTAGGGGCCGGGGAGCTGTTTTTT. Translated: CASSLLGAGELFF.

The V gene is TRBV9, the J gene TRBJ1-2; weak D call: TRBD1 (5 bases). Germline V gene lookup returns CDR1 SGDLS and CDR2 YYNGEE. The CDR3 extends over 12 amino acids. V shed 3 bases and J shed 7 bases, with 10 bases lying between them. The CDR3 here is CASSAGVFGYTF. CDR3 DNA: TGTGCCAGCAGCGCGGGGGTATTTGGCTACACCTTC. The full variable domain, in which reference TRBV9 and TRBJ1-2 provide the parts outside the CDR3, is DSGVTQTPKHLITATGQRVTLRCSPRSGDLSVYWYQQSLDQGLQFLIQYYNGEERAKGNILERFSAQQFPDLHSELNLSSLELGDSALYFCASSAGVFGYTFGSGTRLTVV.

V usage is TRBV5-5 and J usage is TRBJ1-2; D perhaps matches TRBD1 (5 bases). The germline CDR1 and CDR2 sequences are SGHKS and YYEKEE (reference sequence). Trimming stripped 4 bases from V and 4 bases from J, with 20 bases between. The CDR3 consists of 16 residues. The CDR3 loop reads CASSRSGDGSLYGYTF. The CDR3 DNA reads TGTGCCAGCAGCAGATCGGGGGATGGCAGCCTCTATGGCTACACCTTC.

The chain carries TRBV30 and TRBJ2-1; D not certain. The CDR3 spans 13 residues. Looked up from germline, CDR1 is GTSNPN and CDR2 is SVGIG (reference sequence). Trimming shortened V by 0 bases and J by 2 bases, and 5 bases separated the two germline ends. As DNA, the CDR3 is TGTGCCTGGAGTGTACAGACCTACAATGAGCAGTTCTTC. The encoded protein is CAWSVQTYNEQFF.

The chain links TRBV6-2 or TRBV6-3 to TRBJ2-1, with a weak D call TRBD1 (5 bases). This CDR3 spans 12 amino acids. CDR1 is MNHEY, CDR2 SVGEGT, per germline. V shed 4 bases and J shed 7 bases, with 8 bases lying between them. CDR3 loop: CASSWAGNEQFF. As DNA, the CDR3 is TGTGCCAGCAGTTGGGCAGGGAATGAGCAGTTCTTC.

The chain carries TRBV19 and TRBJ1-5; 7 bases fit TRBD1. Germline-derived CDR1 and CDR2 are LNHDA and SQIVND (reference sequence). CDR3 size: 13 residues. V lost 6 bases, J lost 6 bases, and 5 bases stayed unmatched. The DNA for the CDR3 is TGTGCCAGTAGCACAGACAGGGCTCAGCCCCAGCATTTT. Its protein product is CASSTDRAQPQHF.

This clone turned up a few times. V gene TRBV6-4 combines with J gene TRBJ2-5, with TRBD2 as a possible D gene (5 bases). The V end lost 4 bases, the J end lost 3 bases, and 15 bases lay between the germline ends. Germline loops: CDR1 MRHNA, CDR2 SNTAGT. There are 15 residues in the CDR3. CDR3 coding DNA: TGTGCCAGCAGTGTAAACGGGTGGGGAGAAGAGACCCAGTACTTC. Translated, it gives CASSVNGWGEETQYF.